One and the same sample provided the 25 T cell receptor beta chains below, sequenced in a study of T cell responses to AZD1222 COVID-19 vaccine. Data came from immunoSEQ multiplex PCR; TCRdb stores just in-frame clones and leaves some out. The data hold 130,000 to 150,000 clones, with just over 85% observed a single time. This specimen consisted of peripheral blood, obtained 28 days after the second AZD1222 dose. The receptor set was obtained from an adult who received the AZD1222 COVID-19 vaccine.

V usage is TRBV10-3 and J usage is TRBJ1-3; no firm D call. Deletions cut 0 bases from V and 0 bases from J, with 9 bases between. Germline loops: CDR1 ENHRY, CDR2 SYGVKD. The CDR3 is made up of 16 amino acids. CDR3 coding DNA: TGTGCCATCAGTGAGTCGATGGCTTACTCTGGAAACACCATATATTTT. Residues: CAISESMAYSGNTIYF.

The chain joins TRBV7-9 to TRBJ2-3, with a tentative D call TRBD2 (6 bases). V lost 6 bases and J 4 bases, leaving 11 bases between the germline ends. The V gene's germline CDR1 is SEHNR and CDR2 FQNEAQ (reference sequence). CDR3 size: 13 residues. The CDR3 here is CASRWGEADTQYF. In DNA form, the CDR3 reads TGTGCCAGCAGGTGGGGGGAGGCAGATACGCAGTATTTT.

V usage is TRBV7-6 and J usage is TRBJ1-2; TRBD1 is a possible D gene (6 bases). The CDR3 runs to 15 residues. The germline CDR1 and CDR2 sequences are SGHVS and FNYEAQ. V dropped 2 bases and J dropped 6 bases, with 16 bases sitting between them. CDR3 sequence reads: CASSLRGDKGDGYTF. DNA for the CDR3: TGTGCCAGCAGCTTACGGGGAGACAAGGGGGATGGCTACACCTTC.

The CDR3 loop is CASSLFETQYF. Written as DNA, the CDR3 is TGTGCCAGCAGTTTATTTGAGACCCAGTACTTC. The rearrangement uses TRBV28 and TRBJ2-5; D gene unclear. Germline CDR1 MDHEN, CDR2 SYDVKM. CDR3 length: 11 amino acids. V was clipped by 1 base and J by 5 bases, with 2 bases between them. Full variable domain (remainder filled in from reference TRBV28 and TRBJ2-5): DVKVTQSSRYLVKRTGEKVFLECVQDMDHENMFWYRQDPGLGLRLIYFSYDVKMKEKGDIPEGYSVSREKKERFSLILESASTNQTSMYLCASSLFETQYFGPGTRLLVL.

The table lists this clone with a few counts. CDR3 bases: TGTGCCTGGAGTTTACTAGGGAACGGGGAGCTGTTTTTT. Encoded protein: CAWSLLGNGELFF. J is TRBJ2-2 and V is TRBV30, with TRBD2 as a possible D gene (5 bases). Trimming left V 2 bases short and J 7 bases short, with 11 bases between. The germline gives CDR1 GTSNPN, CDR2 SVGIG (reference sequence). The CDR3 is made up of 13 amino acids.

The V gene is TRBV7-2, the J gene TRBJ1-5, with D unresolved. The CDR3 spans 13 residues. Germline loops: CDR1 SGHTA, CDR2 FQGNSA. Trimming stripped 3 bases from V and 4 bases from J, with 7 bases between. CDR3 sequence reads: CASSFERNQPQHF. The CDR3 DNA follows: TGTGCCAGCAGCTTCGAGCGGAATCAGCCCCAGCATTTT.

This clone is a singleton in its sample. The CDR3 loop reads CASRTGVANTGELFF. The CDR3 DNA sequence: TGTGCCAGCAGAACAGGGGTCGCGAACACCGGGGAGCTGTTTTTT. The rearrangement joins TRBV28 to TRBJ2-2; 7 bases are a match to TRBD1. The CDR3 runs to 15 residues. The V gene end was trimmed by 6 bases and the J gene end by 0 bases; junction bases not matched to a gene: 4. Germline assignment: CDR1 MDHEN and CDR2 SYDVKM.

V is TRBV5-1 and J is TRBJ2-5, with D possibly TRBD2 on 5 matching bases. Germline assignment: CDR1 SGHRS and CDR2 YFSETQ. This CDR3 has 13 residues. V was cut by 2 bases and J by 10 bases, with 15 bases left in between. This CDR3 is CASSFEGPRSQYF. CDR3 coding DNA: TGCGCCAGCAGCTTCGAGGGTCCGAGGAGCCAGTACTTC.

The J gene is TRBJ2-2, the V gene TRBV10-3; D remains unclear. The V gene's germline CDR1 is ENHRY and CDR2 SYGVKD. CDR3 length: 14 amino acids. V was clipped by 5 bases and J by 5 bases, with 12 bases between them. This CDR3 is CAISRSATTGELFF. The CDR3 DNA follows: TGTGCCATCAGTCGGTCCGCCACTACCGGGGAGCTGTTTTTT.

The chain employs TRBV19 and TRBJ1-1; no reliable D call. V lost 11 bases, J lost 3 bases, and 10 bases lay in between. The CDR3 loop spans 11 amino acids. Germline V gene data show CDR1 as LNHDA and CDR2 as SQIVND (reference sequence). The CDR3 DNA is TGTGCCCTAATAAGGTACACTGAAGCTTTCTTT. As protein: CALIRYTEAFF.

The rearrangement joins TRBV2 to TRBJ1-6; no clear D gene. Between the trimmed V and J ends, which lost 0 bases and 16 bases, there was a span of 10 bases. The CDR3 covers 12 residues. Germline V gene lookup returns CDR1 SNHLY and CDR2 FYNNEI. The CDR3 here is CASSEAGQVLHF. The CDR3 region has the DNA TGTGCCAGCAGTGAAGCTGGGCAGGTACTCCACTTT.

V and J are TRBV28 and TRBJ1-4; D gene ambiguous. This CDR3 has 15 amino acids. V was clipped by 6 bases and J by 3 bases, with 14 bases between them. CDR1 and CDR2 (germline): MDHEN, SYDVKM. CDR3 nucleotides: TGTGCCAGCAGCCTCACTGGTGGGGCTAATGAAAAACTGTTTTTT. It yields the protein CASSLTGGANEKLFF.

The chain links TRBV11-3 to TRBJ2-1; TRBD2 aligns across 11 bases. Trimming at V came to 1 base and at J to 0 bases, leaving 2 bases not matched to a gene. The V gene's germline CDR1 is SGHNT and CDR2 YENEEA. The CDR3 sequence is 17 residues long. CDR3 amino acids: CASSLGLAGSSYNEQFF. DNA for the CDR3: TGTGCCAGCAGCTTAGGACTAGCGGGGAGCTCCTACAATGAGCAGTTCTTC.

The rearrangement uses TRBV19 and TRBJ1-3; D is undetermined. From germline, CDR1 is LNHDA and CDR2 SQIVND (reference sequence). This CDR3 is 14 amino acids long. Trimming took off 11 bases at V and 0 bases at J, with 14 bases between the two ends. The DNA for the CDR3 is TGTGCCTCCCGTGTGTCCTACTCTGGAAACACCATATATTTT. This codes for CASRVSYSGNTIYF.

CDR3 DNA sequence: TGCGCCAGCAGCTTTGGGATCTGGGTCCGGACACATAAGGCCCGCGGCTACACCTTC. Translating it yields CASSFGIWVRTHKARGYTF. This chain links TRBV5-1 with TRBJ1-2; D is possibly TRBD1 (5 bases). There are 19 residues in the CDR3. In germline, CDR1 is SGHRS, CDR2 YFSETQ. V shed 2 bases and J shed 8 bases, with 31 bases lying between them.

This clone was seen only a few times. J is TRBJ2-1 and V is TRBV7-9; D not resolved. The CDR3 is 15 amino acids. V gave up 2 bases and J gave up 2 bases, with 10 bases separating them. Germline lookup yields CDR1 SEHNR and CDR2 FQNEAQ (reference sequence). The CDR3 bases are TGTGCCAGCAGCTTACCCCCCTCTACCTACAATGAGCAGTTCTTC. It yields the protein CASSLPPSTYNEQFF.

The chain has TRBV7-2 and TRBJ1-4; no firm D call. CDR1 SGHTA and CDR2 FQGNSA come from the germline V gene. The CDR3 extends over 15 amino acids. V was pared by 6 bases and J by 2 bases, with 13 bases between. Here the CDR3 DNA reads TGTGCCAGCAGTTTCCAAACGGGCACTAATGAAAAACTGTTTTTT. Translation: CASSFQTGTNEKLFF.

CDR3 region: CASSERESSGNTIYF. The CDR3 coding sequence is TGTGCCAGCAGTGAACGGGAATCCTCTGGAAACACCATATATTTT. The V call is TRBV6-1, the J call TRBJ1-3; D is unresolved. V was pared by 2 bases and J by 0 bases, with 8 bases between. The CDR3 covers 15 residues. Germline loops: CDR1 MNHNS, CDR2 SASEGT.

The V and J genes are TRBV6-5 and TRBJ2-1, with 7 bases that match TRBD1. With V trimmed by 11 bases and J by 2 bases, 6 bases remained unmatched. The CDR3 runs to 13 residues. Germline CDR1 MNHEY, CDR2 SVGAGI. CDR3 region: CASRTGPYNEQFF. CDR3 DNA sequence: TGTGCCTCCCGGACAGGCCCCTACAATGAGCAGTTCTTC.

This chain connects TRBV18 to TRBJ1-4; weak D call: TRBD1 (6 bases). Trimming pared 6 bases from V and 8 bases from J, leaving 16 bases between. The germline V gene has CDR1 KGHSH and CDR2 LQKENI. The CDR3 extends over 14 amino acids. DNA of the CDR3: TGTGCCAGCTCGTCCGTACAGGGTGGGGAAAAACTGTTTTTT. It specifies CASSSVQGGEKLFF. Complete variable domain (other parts from reference TRBV18 and TRBJ1-4): NAGVMQNPRHLVRRRGQEARLRCSPMKGHSHVYWYRQLPEEGLKFMVYLQKENIIDESGMPKERFSAEFPKEGPSILRIQQVVRGDSAAYFCASSSVQGGEKLFFGSGTQLSVL.

The chain carries TRBV28 and TRBJ1-5, with TRBD1 matching over 10 bases. Germline lookup yields CDR1 MDHEN and CDR2 SYDVKM. This CDR3 region has 13 residues. The junction had 6 bases not matched to a gene; V was cut back by 10 bases and J by 6 bases. The CDR3 DNA is TGTGCCATCGGACAGGGGGTGAGTCAGCCCCAGCATTTT. This gives the protein CAIGQGVSQPQHF.

This chain connects TRBV7-8 to TRBJ1-4, with TRBD1 matching 9 bases. Losses at the gene ends were 5 bases for V and 7 bases for J; bases not matched to a gene: 5. CDR3 length: 14 residues. Germline CDR1 SGHVS, CDR2 FQNEAQ. CDR3 in DNA: TGTGCCAGCAGCACGGGACAGGGAAGTGAAAAACTGTTTTTT. It encodes CASSTGQGSEKLFF.

This chain joins TRBV6-4 and TRBJ1-1; no reliable D call. Trimming shortened V by 0 bases and J by 8 bases, and 7 bases separated the two germline ends. The CDR3 is 12 amino acids. Germline CDR1 reads MRHNA; CDR2 reads SNTAGT. CDR3 nucleotides: TGTGCCAGCAGTGACTCTAGAGGGGAAGCTTTCTTT. Translated: CASSDSRGEAFF.

The chain has TRBV10-1 and TRBJ1-1; D is perhaps TRBD1 (5 bases). V shed 4 bases and J shed 4 bases, with 13 bases lying between them. The CDR3 spans 14 residues. CDR1 and CDR2 (germline): WNHNN, SYGVQD (reference sequence). The CDR3 protein is CASSVSRGSTEAFF. CDR3 DNA: TGCGCCAGCAGTGTGTCCCGGGGGAGCACTGAAGCTTTCTTT.

CDR3 amino acids: CASSWTRGGTGELFF. As DNA, the CDR3 is TGTGCCAGCAGTTGGACTAGAGGGGGGACCGGGGAGCTGTTTTTT. The chain links TRBV6-2 or TRBV6-3 to TRBJ2-2; D might be TRBD2 (7 bases). The CDR3 extends over 15 amino acids. Germline loops: CDR1 MNHEY, CDR2 SVGEGT. V was pared by 4 bases and J by 5 bases, with 14 bases between.